The text below deals with one T cell receptor beta chain. Produced via immunoSEQ multiplex PCR; TCRdb's table is partial and in-frame only. Here the sample spans roughly 120,000 clones, roughly 87% being singletons. The data are from a study of OX40 agonist ivuxolimab in advanced cancers. About the research overall: In this trial design, patients received ivuxolimab intravenously at 0.01 to 10 mg/kg every 2 weeks. Hepatocellular carcinoma, melanoma, renal cell or head and neck cancer occurred in dose-escalation patients.

The CDR3 is 17 amino acids. Germline-derived CDR1 and CDR2 are SQVTM and ANQGSEA. Trimming took off 6 bases at V and 0 bases at J, with 23 bases between the two ends. Systemic immunosuppression or a history of autoimmune disease excluded patients. Sampling of blood occurred at baseline, cycle 4 day 1, and cycle 7 day 1. This chain uses TRBV29-1 with TRBJ1-1; D perhaps matches TRBD1 (6 bases). The material sequenced was CD4+ or CD8+ T cells sorted from blood, taken in a trial of the OX40 agonist ivuxolimab. This clonotype was sampled from an adult with an advanced solid tumor such as melanoma, head and neck, liver or kidney cancer. The CDR3 is CSVQSRTATYMNTEAFF. DNA for the CDR3: TGCAGCGTCCAGTCACGGACAGCGACCTACATGAACACTGAAGCTTTCTTT.